This is a list of T cell receptor beta chains from one sample in a study of CD8 T cells in Susac syndrome. TCRdb fed the immunoSEQ multiplex PCR reads into MiXCR, producing one record per CDR3 protein. This sample yields about 200,000 distinct CDR3 sequences, of which 90% to 95% are seen a single time; approximately 0.09% belongs to the top ten. The sequenced sample consisted of CD4+ T cells from PBMCs. These receptors were taken from a human donor with Susac syndrome. The CDR3 runs from the conserved cysteine through the conserved F or W. A D gene is named only where the DNA matches it firmly. Clone size is stated in some rows and not others, as once, few, many or a class when expanded.

D,J,size,length,V,CDR3,DNA
.,TRBJ2-3,.,18,TRBV2,CASLKSPTAQTITDTQYF,TGTGCCAGCCTCAAAAGTCCGACTGCTCAAACTATCACAGATACGCAGTATTTT
.,TRBJ1-3,.,16,TRBV4-1,CASSQNALSVGNTIYF,TGCGCCAGCAGCCAAAACGCCCTGAGTGTTGGAAACACCATATATTTT
TRBD2,TRBJ2-3,.,16,TRBV3-1,CASSQVWSGKTDTQYF,TGTGCCAGCAGCCAAGTTTGGAGCGGGAAGACAGATACGCAGTATTTT
.,TRBJ2-1,.,14,TRBV28,CASSSYGIHIEQFF,TGTGCCAGCAGCTCTTACGGAATACATATTGAGCAGTTCTTC
TRBD1,TRBJ2-1,.,15,TRBV6-6,CASSYIGTGDNEQFF,TGTGCCAGCAGTTACATCGGGACAGGGGACAATGAGCAGTTCTTC
.,TRBJ2-7,few,13,TRBV11-2,CASSPRQYYEQYF,TGTGCCAGCAGCCCGAGACAGTACTACGAGCAGTACTTC
TRBD1,TRBJ2-1,.,14,TRBV5-1,CASRGDREGNEQFF,TGCGCCAGCAGGGGGGACAGGGAGGGCAATGAGCAGTTCTTC
.,TRBJ2-5,few,11,TRBV19,CASSTQETQYF,TGTGCCAGTAGTACCCAAGAGACCCAGTACTTC
.,TRBJ2-3,.,14,TRBV11-2,CASSLDSVADTQYF,TGTGCCAGCAGCTTAGATTCAGTTGCAGATACGCAGTATTTT
.,TRBJ2-3,.,13,TRBV28,CANSTRYIGTQYF,TGTGCCAACAGCACTCGATATATAGGAACGCAGTATTTT
.,TRBJ1-2,.,13,TRBV5-1,CASARVSGYGYTF,TGCGCCAGTGCACGGGTCTCGGGGTATGGCTACACCTTC
.,TRBJ2-7,.,11,TRBV2,CASSEVQEQYF,TGTGCCAGCAGTGAAGTGCAGGAGCAGTACTTC
TRBD2,TRBJ2-7,once,15,TRBV5-5,CASSSRLAGYGEQYF,TGTGCCAGCAGCTCGAGACTAGCGGGGTACGGGGAGCAGTACTTC
.,TRBJ2-1,.,15,TRBV7-2,CASNQSGVRYNEQFF,TGTGCCAGCAACCAAAGCGGCGTCCGGTACAATGAGCAGTTCTTC
TRBD2,TRBJ2-5,.,16,TRBV5-4,CASSPGGAGGIETQYF,TGTGCCAGCAGCCCCGGGGGAGCGGGAGGCATAGAGACCCAGTACTTC
TRBD1,TRBJ1-4,.,15,TRBV5-1,CASSLMTGASEKLFF,TGCGCCAGCAGCCTAATGACAGGGGCGAGTGAAAAACTGTTTTTT
.,TRBJ2-5,.,15,TRBV20-1,CSAPLDPWGQETQYF,TGCAGTGCTCCTTTGGACCCTTGGGGCCAAGAGACCCAGTACTTC
.,TRBJ2-2,.,15,TRBV5-5,CASSLEYQGSGELFF,TGTGCCAGCAGCTTGGAATATCAGGGGTCCGGGGAGCTGTTTTTT
TRBD1,TRBJ1-5,once,14,TRBV6-1,CASTGTGVRQPQHF,TGTGCCAGCACCGGGACAGGGGTAAGACAGCCCCAGCATTTT
.,TRBJ2-7,few,14,TRBV5-4,CASSLGQGGSEQYF,TGTGCCAGCAGCTTGGGGCAGGGCGGTAGCGAGCAGTACTTC
.,TRBJ2-2,.,14,TRBV24-1,CATSDAGNTGELFF,TGTGCCACCAGTGATGCGGGAAACACCGGGGAGCTGTTTTTT
.,TRBJ1-2,.,14,TRBV20-1,CSARDRRQDHGYTF,TGCAGTGCTAGAGATCGGAGGCAAGATCATGGCTACACCTTC
.,TRBJ2-2,.,13,TRBV30,CAWSTRGTGELFF,TGTGCCTGGAGTACTAGGGGCACCGGGGAGCTGTTTTTT
TRBD2,TRBJ2-5,.,13,TRBV2,CASSTSGGKTQYF,TGTGCCAGCAGTACTAGCGGGGGGAAGACCCAGTACTTC
TRBD2,TRBJ2-1,.,14,TRBV24-1,CATGSGGPYNEQFF,TGTGCCACCGGTAGCGGGGGCCCCTACAATGAGCAGTTCTTC
.,TRBJ2-7,.,13,TRBV28,CASSLDTSYEQYF,TGTGCCAGCAGTTTAGACACTTCCTACGAGCAGTACTTC
.,TRBJ2-7,.,13,TRBV20-1,CSAIRHGTYEQYF,TGCAGTGCTATTCGTCATGGAACCTACGAGCAGTACTTC
.,TRBJ2-7,.,16,TRBV2,CASSEGSSGNSYEQYF,TGTGCCAGCAGTGAAGGGAGTAGCGGTAACTCCTACGAGCAGTACTTC
TRBD1,TRBJ1-1,.,16,TRBV6-6,CASSDPDRGRDTEAFF,TGTGCCAGCAGTGACCCGGACAGGGGGCGAGACACTGAAGCTTTCTTT
.,TRBJ1-2,.,13,TRBV7-9,CASSWRGAYGYTF,TGTGCCAGCAGCTGGCGGGGGGCTTATGGCTACACCTTC
TRBD1,TRBJ2-6,.,18,TRBV12-3/TRBV12-4,CASSFGQGPSSGANVLTF,TGTGCCAGCAGCTTTGGACAGGGGCCGAGCTCTGGGGCCAACGTCCTGACTTTC
.,TRBJ1-2,.,15,TRBV28,CASRSGVPPSYGYTF,TGTGCCAGCAGGTCCGGAGTACCGCCTTCCTATGGCTACACCTTC
TRBD2,TRBJ2-1,few,15,TRBV12-3/TRBV12-4,CASSLGLAGYNEQFF,TGTGCCAGCAGTTTAGGGCTAGCGGGGTACAATGAGCAGTTCTTC
.,TRBJ1-5,.,13,TRBV29-1,CSVEQGPNQPQHF,TGCAGCGTTGAACAGGGACCCAATCAGCCCCAGCATTTT
.,TRBJ2-7,.,12,TRBV6-6,CASSYLDGGQYF,TGTGCCAGCAGTTATCTGGACGGGGGGCAGTACTTC
.,TRBJ2-5,.,12,TRBV5-1,CASSSAKETQYF,TGCGCCAGCAGCTCCGCCAAAGAGACCCAGTACTTC
.,TRBJ1-1,.,13,TRBV12-3/TRBV12-4,CASSPQSFTEAFF,TGTGCCAGCAGTCCACAGTCGTTCACTGAAGCTTTCTTT
.,TRBJ1-6,.,16,TRBV27,CASSFRAETYNSPLHF,TGTGCCAGCAGTTTTAGAGCAGAGACCTATAATTCACCCCTCCACTTT
.,TRBJ1-4,.,14,TRBV7-2,CASSLVTENEKLFF,TGTGCCAGCAGCTTAGTAACGGAAAATGAAAAACTGTTTTTT
TRBD2,TRBJ2-1,.,12,TRBV20-1,CSASGTSYEQFF,TGCAGTGCTAGTGGGACTAGCTATGAGCAGTTCTTC
.,TRBJ2-7,.,12,TRBV2,CASKRIVHEQYF,TGTGCCAGCAAAAGGATTGTACACGAGCAGTACTTC
TRBD2,TRBJ2-3,.,17,TRBV5-6,CASSQLLAGGLTDTQYF,TGTGCCAGCAGCCAACTCTTAGCGGGGGGACTCACAGATACGCAGTATTTT
.,TRBJ1-5,.,15,TRBV3-1,CASSQGTHSNQPQHF,TGTGCCAGCAGCCAAGGGACACATAGCAATCAGCCCCAGCATTTT
.,TRBJ2-7,.,10,TRBV20-1,CSAHRDEQYF,TGCAGTGCTCACAGGGACGAGCAGTACTTC
TRBD2,TRBJ2-7,.,15,TRBV11-2,CASSLQLAGYHEQYF,TGTGCCAGCAGCTTACAACTAGCGGGTTACCACGAGCAGTACTTC
.,TRBJ2-7,.,13,TRBV4-1,CASSPLGTPSPSF,TGCGCCAGCAGCCCGTTAGGGACTCCCTCCCCTTCGTTC
.,TRBJ2-7,.,15,TRBV6-1,CASSGDLRRAYEQYF,TGTGCCAGCAGTGGGGATCTGCGCCGAGCCTACGAGCAGTACTTC
.,TRBJ1-3,.,15,TRBV19,CASSIMGHSGNTIYF,TGTGCCAGTAGTATCATGGGGCACTCTGGAAACACCATATATTTT
TRBD2,TRBJ2-3,.,14,TRBV4-1,CASSRDYKTDTQYF,TGCGCCAGCAGCCGGGACTACAAAACAGATACGCAGTATTTT
.,TRBJ1-1,.,14,TRBV12-3/TRBV12-4,CASSLTGGYTEAFF,TGTGCCAGCAGTCTTACAGGAGGGTACACTGAAGCTTTCTTT
.,TRBJ1-2,.,12,TRBV5-6,CASSVLNYGYTF,TGTGCCAGCAGCGTCCTTAACTATGGCTACACCTTC